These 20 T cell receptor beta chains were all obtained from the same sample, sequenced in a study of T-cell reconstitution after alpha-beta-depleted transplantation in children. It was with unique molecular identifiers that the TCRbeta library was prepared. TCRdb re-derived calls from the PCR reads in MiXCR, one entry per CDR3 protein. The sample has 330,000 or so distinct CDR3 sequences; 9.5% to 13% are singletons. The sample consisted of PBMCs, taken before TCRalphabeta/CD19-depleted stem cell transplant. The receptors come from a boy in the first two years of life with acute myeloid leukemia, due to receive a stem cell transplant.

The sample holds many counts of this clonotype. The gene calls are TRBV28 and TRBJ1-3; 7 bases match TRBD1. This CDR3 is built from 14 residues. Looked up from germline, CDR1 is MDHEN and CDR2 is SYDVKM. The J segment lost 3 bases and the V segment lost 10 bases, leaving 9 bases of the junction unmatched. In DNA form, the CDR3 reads TGTGCCACCCGGGGACAGCGTTATGGAAACACCATATATTTT. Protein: CATRGQRYGNTIYF.

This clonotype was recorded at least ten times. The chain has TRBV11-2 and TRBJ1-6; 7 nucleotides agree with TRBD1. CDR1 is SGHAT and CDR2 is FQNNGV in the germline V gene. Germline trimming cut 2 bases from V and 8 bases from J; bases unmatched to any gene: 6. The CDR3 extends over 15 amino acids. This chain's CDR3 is CASSLTGQQDSPLHF. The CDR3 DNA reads TGTGCCAGCAGCTTAACGGGACAGCAGGATTCACCCCTCCACTTT. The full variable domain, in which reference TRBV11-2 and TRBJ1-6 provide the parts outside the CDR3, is EAGVAQSPRYKIIEKRQSVAFWCNPISGHATLYWYQQILGQGPKLLIQFQNNGVVDDSQLPKDRFSAERLKGVDSTLKIQPAKLEDSAVYLCASSLTGQQDSPLHFGNGTRLTVT.

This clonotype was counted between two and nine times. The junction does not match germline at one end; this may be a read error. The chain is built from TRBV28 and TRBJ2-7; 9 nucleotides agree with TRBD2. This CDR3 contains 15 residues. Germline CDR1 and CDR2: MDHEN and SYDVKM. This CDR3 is CASSLGSGGPYGQYF. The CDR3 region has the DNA TGTGCCAGCAGCCTCGGTAGCGGGGGCCCGTACGGGCAGTACTTC.

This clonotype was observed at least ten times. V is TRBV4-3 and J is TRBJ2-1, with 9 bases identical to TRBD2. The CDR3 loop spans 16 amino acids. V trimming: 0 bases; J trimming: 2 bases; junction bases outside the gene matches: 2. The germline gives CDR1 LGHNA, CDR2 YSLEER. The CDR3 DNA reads TGCGCCAGCAGCCAAGAGCGGGAGGGCCCCTACAATGAGCAGTTCTTC. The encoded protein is CASSQEREGPYNEQFF.

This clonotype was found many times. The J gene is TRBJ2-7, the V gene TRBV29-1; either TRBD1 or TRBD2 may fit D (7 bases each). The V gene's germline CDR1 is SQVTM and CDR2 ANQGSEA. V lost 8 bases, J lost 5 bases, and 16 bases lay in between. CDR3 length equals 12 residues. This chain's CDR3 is CSTQGGNDEQYF. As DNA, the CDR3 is TGCAGCACCCAGGGGGGGAACGACGAGCAGTACTTC.

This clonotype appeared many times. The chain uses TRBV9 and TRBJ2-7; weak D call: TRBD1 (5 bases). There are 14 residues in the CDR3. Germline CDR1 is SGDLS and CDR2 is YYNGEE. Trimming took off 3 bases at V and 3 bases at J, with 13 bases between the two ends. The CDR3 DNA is TGTGCCAGCAGCGCCTCGGACACCTACTACGAGCAGTACTTC. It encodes CASSASDTYYEQYF.

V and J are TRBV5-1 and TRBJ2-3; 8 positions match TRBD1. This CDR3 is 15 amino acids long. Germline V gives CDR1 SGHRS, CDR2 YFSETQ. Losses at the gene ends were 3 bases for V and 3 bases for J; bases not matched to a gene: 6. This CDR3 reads CASSSLGQGTDTQYF. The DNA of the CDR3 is TGCGCCAGCAGCTCCCTCGGACAGGGAACAGATACGCAGTATTTT.

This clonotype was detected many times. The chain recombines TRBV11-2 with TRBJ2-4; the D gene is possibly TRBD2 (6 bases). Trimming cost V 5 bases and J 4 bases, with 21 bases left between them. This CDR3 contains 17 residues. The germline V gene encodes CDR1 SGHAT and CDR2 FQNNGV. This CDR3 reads CASSHAGEATPKNIQYF. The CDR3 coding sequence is TGTGCCAGCAGCCACGCTGGGGAGGCTACCCCTAAAAACATTCAGTACTTC.

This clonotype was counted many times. DNA of the CDR3: TGTGCCAGCAGTGTCCGGGACAGGGTTTACTCTGGGGCCAACGTCCTGACTTTC. It specifies CASSVRDRVYSGANVLTF. The chain recombines TRBV6-1 with TRBJ2-6; 9 bases match TRBD1. The ends lost 4 bases at V and 0 bases at J; junction bases unmatched: 7. The V gene's germline CDR1 is MNHNS and CDR2 SASEGT. CDR3 length equals 18 residues.

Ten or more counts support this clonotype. CDR3 protein: CASSFRRGLAGGETQYF. The CDR3 nucleotides are TGTGCCAGCAGTTTTCGCCGGGGACTAGCGGGAGGAGAGACCCAGTACTTC. J is TRBJ2-5 and V is TRBV27; 15 positions match TRBD2. With V trimmed by 3 bases and J by 4 bases, 6 bases remained unmatched. The CDR3 runs to 17 residues. Germline CDR1 and CDR2: MNHEY and SMNVEV (reference sequence).

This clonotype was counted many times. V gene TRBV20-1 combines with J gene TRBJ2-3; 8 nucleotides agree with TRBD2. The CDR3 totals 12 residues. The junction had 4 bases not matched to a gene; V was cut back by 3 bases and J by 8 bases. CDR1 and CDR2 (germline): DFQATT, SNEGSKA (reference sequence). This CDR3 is CSASGRGPTQYF. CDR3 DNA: TGCAGTGCTAGCGGGAGGGGCCCTACGCAGTATTTT.

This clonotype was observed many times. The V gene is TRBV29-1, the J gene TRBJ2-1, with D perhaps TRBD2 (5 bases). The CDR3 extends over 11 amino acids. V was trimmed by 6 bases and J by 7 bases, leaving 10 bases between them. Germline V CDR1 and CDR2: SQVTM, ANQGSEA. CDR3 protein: CSVGVRNEQFF. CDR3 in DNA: TGCAGCGTCGGGGTACGGAATGAGCAGTTCTTC.

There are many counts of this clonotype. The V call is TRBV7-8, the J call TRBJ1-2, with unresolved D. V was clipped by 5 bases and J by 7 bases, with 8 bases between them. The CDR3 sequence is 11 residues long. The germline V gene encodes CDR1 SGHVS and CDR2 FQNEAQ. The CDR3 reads CASSPSPGYTF. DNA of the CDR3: TGTGCCAGCAGCCCCTCCCCTGGCTACACCTTC.

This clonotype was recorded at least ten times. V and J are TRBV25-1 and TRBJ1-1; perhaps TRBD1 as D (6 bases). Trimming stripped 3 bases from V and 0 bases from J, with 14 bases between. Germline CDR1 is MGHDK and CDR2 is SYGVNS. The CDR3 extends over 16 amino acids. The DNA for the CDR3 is TGTGCCAGCAGTGAGACCGGGACATGGATGAACACTGAAGCTTTCTTT. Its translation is CASSETGTWMNTEAFF.

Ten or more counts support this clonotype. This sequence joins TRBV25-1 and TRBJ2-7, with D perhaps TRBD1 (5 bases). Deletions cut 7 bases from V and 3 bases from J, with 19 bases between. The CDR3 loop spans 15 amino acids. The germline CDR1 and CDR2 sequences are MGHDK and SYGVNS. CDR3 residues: CASTFLGADGYEQYF. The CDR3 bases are TGTGCCAGCACATTTTTAGGGGCGGATGGCTACGAGCAGTACTTC.

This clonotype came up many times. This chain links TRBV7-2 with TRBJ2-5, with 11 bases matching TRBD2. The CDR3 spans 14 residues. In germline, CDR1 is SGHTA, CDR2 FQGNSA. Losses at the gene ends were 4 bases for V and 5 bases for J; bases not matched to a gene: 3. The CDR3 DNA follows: TGTGCCAGCAGCTATAGCGGGAGGGCCGAGACCCAGTACTTC. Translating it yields CASSYSGRAETQYF.

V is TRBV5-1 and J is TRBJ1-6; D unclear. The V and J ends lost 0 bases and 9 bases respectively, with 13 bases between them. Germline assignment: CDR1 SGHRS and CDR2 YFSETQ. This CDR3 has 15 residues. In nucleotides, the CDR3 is TGCGCCAGCAGCTTGGCCGCCAGAGGGATTTCACCCCTCCACTTT. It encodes CASSLAARGISPLHF.

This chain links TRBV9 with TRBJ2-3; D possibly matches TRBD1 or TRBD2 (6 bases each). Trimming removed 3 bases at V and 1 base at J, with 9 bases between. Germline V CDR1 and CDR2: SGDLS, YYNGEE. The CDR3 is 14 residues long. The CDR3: CASSDREGTDTQYF. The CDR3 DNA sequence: TGTGCCAGCAGCGACAGGGAGGGCACAGATACGCAGTATTTT.

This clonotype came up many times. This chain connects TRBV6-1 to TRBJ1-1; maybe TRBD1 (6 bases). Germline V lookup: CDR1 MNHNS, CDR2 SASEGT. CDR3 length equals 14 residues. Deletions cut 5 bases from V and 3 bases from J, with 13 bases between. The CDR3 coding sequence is TGTGCCAGCAGTCCCGAGGGGGTCGACACTGAAGCTTTCTTT. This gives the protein CASSPEGVDTEAFF.

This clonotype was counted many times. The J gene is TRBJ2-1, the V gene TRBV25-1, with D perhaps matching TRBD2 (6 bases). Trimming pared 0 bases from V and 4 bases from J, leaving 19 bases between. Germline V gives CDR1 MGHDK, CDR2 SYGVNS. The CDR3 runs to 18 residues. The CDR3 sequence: CASSEYGSSARRYNEQFF. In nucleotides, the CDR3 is TGTGCCAGCAGTGAATACGGGTCTAGCGCAAGGAGGTACAATGAGCAGTTCTTC.